This TCR beta chain emerged from a study of blood T cell repertoires in COVID-19. Sequenced by immunoSEQ multiplex PCR; TCRdb stores in-frame clones only, minus some. The sample shows hundreds of thousands of clones, approximately 80% of them seen only once. Details on this clone: Other DNA sequences within the sample encode an identical CDR3.

V was shortened by 1 base and J by 3 bases, with 7 bases between the two germline ends. CDR3 length: 13 residues. CDR1 SGHDT and CDR2 YYEEEE come from the germline V gene. The J gene is TRBJ1-1, the V gene TRBV5-6, with D possibly being TRBD1 (6 bases). The clonotype was recovered from a woman between 50 and 59 years old with acute or convalescent COVID-19. Source material: peripheral blood. CDR3 in amino acids: CASSLSGDTEAFF. The DNA for the CDR3 is TGTGCCAGCAGCTTGTCAGGGGACACTGAAGCTTTCTTT.